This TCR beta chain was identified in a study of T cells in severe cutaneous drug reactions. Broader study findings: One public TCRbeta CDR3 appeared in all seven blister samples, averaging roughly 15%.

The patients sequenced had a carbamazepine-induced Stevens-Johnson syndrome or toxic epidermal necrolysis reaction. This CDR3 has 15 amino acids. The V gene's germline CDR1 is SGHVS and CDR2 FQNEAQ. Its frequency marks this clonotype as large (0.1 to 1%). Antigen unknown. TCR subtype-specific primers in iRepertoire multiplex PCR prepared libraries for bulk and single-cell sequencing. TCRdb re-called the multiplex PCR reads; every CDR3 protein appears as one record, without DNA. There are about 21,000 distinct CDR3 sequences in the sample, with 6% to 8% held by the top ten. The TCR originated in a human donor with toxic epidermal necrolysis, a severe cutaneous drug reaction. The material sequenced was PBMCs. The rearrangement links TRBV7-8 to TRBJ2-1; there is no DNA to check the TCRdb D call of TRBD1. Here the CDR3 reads CASSEAGTQYNEQFF.